Presented here are 17 T cell receptor beta chains from one specimen sequenced in a study of blood T cell repertoires in COVID-19. Libraries were prepared by immunoSEQ multiplex PCR; TCRdb keeps only in-frame clonotypes and omits some of them. Here the sample spans approximately 84,000 clones, over 70% being singletons. Sequenced input: peripheral blood. Receptors originate from a man aged 50 to 60 with active or convalescent COVID-19.

This chain joins TRBV3-1 (or the pseudogene TRBV3-2) and TRBJ2-3; TRBD2 aligns across 12 bases. The CDR3 runs 17 residues. The germline V gene encodes CDR1 LGHDT and CDR2 YNNKEL (reference sequence). V shed 4 bases and J 5 bases; nucleotides not matched to a gene: 10. In nucleotides, the CDR3 is TGTGCCAGCAGCCGACCCCTAGCGGGGGGGCAGGTAGATACGCAGTATTTT. Protein: CASSRPLAGGQVDTQYF.

The rearrangement joins TRBV18 to TRBJ2-7; D call uncertain. The V end was cut by 2 bases, the J end by 5 bases, with 10 bases between. Germline lookup yields CDR1 KGHSH and CDR2 LQKENI. The CDR3 is made up of 13 amino acids. CDR3 loop: CASSPSSRDEQYF. DNA of the CDR3: TGTGCCAGCTCACCAAGTTCACGGGACGAGCAGTACTTC.

V gene TRBV9 combines with J gene TRBJ1-3; maybe TRBD1 (5 bases). Germline CDR1 SGDLS, CDR2 YYNGEE. Trimming removed 4 bases from V and 2 bases from J, with 19 bases in between. The CDR3 is 17 residues long. CDR3 amino acids: CASSPPGGGAPGNTIYF. The CDR3, as DNA: TGTGCCAGCAGCCCCCCCGGGGGAGGGGCCCCTGGAAACACCATATATTTT.

The J gene is TRBJ1-6, the V gene TRBV19; TRBD1 matches at 11 bases. The CDR3 is 16 amino acids. J was trimmed by 7 bases and V by 4 bases; bases with no gene match: 6. The germline gives CDR1 LNHDA, CDR2 SQIVND (reference sequence). The CDR3, as DNA: TGTGCCAGTAGTAGACGGACAGGGGGCGAAAATTCACCCCTCCACTTT. It specifies CASSRRTGGENSPLHF.

The chain couples TRBV3-1 (or the pseudogene TRBV3-2) to TRBJ2-3, with D hard to call. This CDR3 region has 14 residues. Between the trimmed V and J ends, which lost 1 base and 2 bases, there was a span of 7 bases. Germline CDR1 and CDR2: LGHDT and YNNKEL (reference sequence). DNA of the CDR3: TGTGCCAGCAGCCAAGGTCCTACCACAGATACGCAGTATTTT. Translated, it gives CASSQGPTTDTQYF.

DNA of the CDR3: TGTGCCACCAGCAGAGATCCGGCGGACTCTGGAAACACCATATATTTT. It specifies CATSRDPADSGNTIYF. The rearrangement uses TRBV15 and TRBJ1-3; D not certain. Looked up from germline, CDR1 is LNHNV and CDR2 is YYDKDF (reference sequence). The CDR3 is 16 amino acids. The V end lost 0 bases, the J end lost 0 bases, and 9 bases lay between the germline ends. Full variable domain (outside the CDR3, taken from reference TRBV15 and TRBJ1-3): DAMVIQNPRYQVTQFGKPVTLSCSQTLNHNVMYWYQQKSSQAPKLLFHYYDKDFNNEADTPDNFQSRRPNTSFCFLDIRSPGLGDTAMYLCATSRDPADSGNTIYFGEGSWLTVV.

The J gene is TRBJ2-7, the V gene TRBV27; 8 bases align to TRBD1. The CDR3 covers 14 residues. The germline gives CDR1 MNHEY, CDR2 SMNVEV (reference sequence). V lost 4 bases to trimming and J lost 1 base; unmatched junction nucleotides: 3. For the CDR3, the DNA is TGTGCCAGCAGTTCCAGGACAGGGTCCTACGAGCAGTACTTC. This translates into CASSSRTGSYEQYF.

V gene TRBV2 combines with J gene TRBJ1-1; the match to TRBD1 covers 9 bases. Germline V gene sequence: CDR1 SNHLY, CDR2 FYNNEI. The V and J ends lost 8 bases and 7 bases, in that order; junction bases with no gene match: 8. The CDR3 runs 13 residues. The CDR3 region is CASGGQGAIEAFF. The CDR3 nucleotides read TGTGCCAGCGGGGGACAGGGAGCGATTGAAGCTTTCTTT.

The rearrangement uses TRBV4-1 and TRBJ2-1, with 10 positions matching TRBD1. The junction had 7 bases not matched to a gene; V was cut back by 5 bases and J by 3 bases. CDR3 size: 16 residues. Germline V CDR1 and CDR2: MGHRA, YSYEKL. As DNA, the CDR3 is TGCGCCAGCAGCGGACCAGGACAGGGGGACTACAATGAGCAGTTCTTC. Its protein is CASSGPGQGDYNEQFF.

The chain carries TRBV18 and TRBJ1-2, with D perhaps TRBD1 (6 bases). The germline V and J ends were trimmed by 3 bases and 0 bases, with 11 bases remaining between them. The CDR3 is 15 amino acids. The germline gives CDR1 KGHSH, CDR2 LQKENI. As DNA, the CDR3 is TGTGCCAGCTCACCCCAGACAGGTCCTAACTATGGCTACACCTTC. This codes for CASSPQTGPNYGYTF.

This clone showed up just a few times. The chain has TRBV25-1 and TRBJ1-1, with 8 bases aligning to TRBD1. The CDR3 sequence is 15 residues long. The V segment lost 2 bases and the J segment 6 bases; nucleotides outside the gene matches: 8. Germline CDR1 MGHDK, CDR2 SYGVNS. In nucleotides, the CDR3 is TGTGCCAGCAGTGAAGGGGACAGGTGGGGACCTGAAGCTTTCTTT. Translation gives CASSEGDRWGPEAFF.

The rearrangement uses TRBV4-3 and TRBJ1-6; D is possibly TRBD1 (6 bases). Germline V gives CDR1 LGHNA, CDR2 YSLEER. V dropped 0 bases and J dropped 5 bases, with 8 bases sitting between them. This CDR3 has 15 amino acids. The CDR3 DNA follows: TGCGCCAGCAGCCAAGATGGGGGCAATAATTCACCCCTCCACTTT. It translates to CASSQDGGNNSPLHF.

The J gene is TRBJ1-4, the V gene TRBV6-5, with TRBD1 matching over 8 bases. The CDR3 is made up of 16 amino acids. The trim removed 0 bases at V and 10 bases at J, leaving 10 bases unmatched. Germline CDR1 reads MNHEY; CDR2 reads SVGAGI. In DNA, the CDR3 is TGTGCCAGCAGTTACTCGAAGGCAGGGGGCCTCGTAAAACTGTTTTTT. Translated: CASSYSKAGGLVKLFF.

The gene calls are TRBV15 and TRBJ1-5, with a possible D match to TRBD1 (5 bases). V was trimmed by 3 bases and J by 3 bases, leaving 12 bases between them. This CDR3 has 15 amino acids. Germline assignment: CDR1 LNHNV and CDR2 YYDKDF (reference sequence). The CDR3 sequence is CATSRSQGINQPQHF. For the CDR3, the DNA is TGTGCCACCAGCAGGTCCCAGGGAATCAATCAGCCCCAGCATTTT.

The chain links TRBV19 to TRBJ2-3; 10 bases fit TRBD1. V was clipped by 3 bases and J by 4 bases; unmatched bases: 4. Germline V gene data show CDR1 as LNHDA and CDR2 as SQIVND (reference sequence). The CDR3 covers 15 residues. The CDR3 loop is CASSMTGGDADTQYF. CDR3 sequence (DNA): TGTGCCAGTAGTATGACAGGGGGCGACGCAGATACGCAGTATTTT.

This clone appeared a single time. This sequence joins TRBV30 and TRBJ2-5; the match to TRBD2 covers 11 bases. Germline V CDR1 and CDR2: GTSNPN, SVGIG (reference sequence). The V segment lost 1 base and the J segment 5 bases; nucleotides outside the gene matches: 6. The CDR3 extends over 15 amino acids. CDR3 coding DNA: TGTGCCTGGAGTGCGGGACTAGCGGAGGGGGAGACCCAGTACTTC. Protein sequence: CAWSAGLAEGETQYF.

The gene calls are TRBV5-4 and TRBJ2-3, with D possibly TRBD1 on 6 matching bases. CDR1 SGHNT and CDR2 YYREEE come from the germline V gene (reference sequence). V gave up 1 base and J gave up 6 bases, with 6 bases separating them. This CDR3 spans 12 amino acids. In DNA form, the CDR3 reads TGTGCCAGCAGCTTGCAGGGGGATACGCAGTATTTT. Its protein is CASSLQGDTQYF.